This T cell receptor (beta chain) emerged from a study of shared clonotypes between healthy human individuals (dated by TCRdb to 2018 to 2020). Context from the whole study: The cohort included three men and a couple of women between 18 and 49 years of age. Leukapheresis yielded between about 0.94 and 8.9 billion PBMCs per donor. To estimate repertoire size and how much clonotypes are shared between individuals, the study performed deep sequencing of blood TCR repertoires from a few healthy adults. For each donor, three plates each were used for CD4 naive and CD4 memory, two plates were used for CD8 naive, and one plate was used for CD8 memory. Different laboratories and diverse techniques were used to prepare libraries and sequence TCR repertoires, to increase sequencing depth and limit assay-specific biases. The study at large found these results: Only blood was sampled, and tissue TCR repertoires likely differ from those in blood. Based on pairwise subsampling, the degree of clonotype sharing among donors was expected to be affected by sequencing depth. The small number of donors limited the genetic and exposure-history diversity represented. Estimated clonotype richness was generally larger for naive than for memory subsets. About 4.5% of naive CD4, approximately 3.7% of naive CD8, about 2.5% of memory CD4, and less than 0.45% of memory CD8 clonotypes were shared across several donors. Even with the large sequencing depth, rarefaction of the sorted-subset datasets indicated that sequencing was incomplete. Compared with non-shared clonotypes, the clonotypes found in all four sorted-subset donors had higher generation probabilities.

This clone was recorded a few times. Its binding antigen is unknown. No base quality values were provided; no much bigger clone lies one nucleotide off. This sample also contains other DNA sequences that code for the same CDR3. The donors were healthy, HIV-negative adults who had no recently reported acute infections or vaccinations. Only Caucasian adults living in Nashville, Tennessee, USA were represented among the donors. CD4+ T cells were enriched by magnetic negative selection; naive cells were then positively selected on CD45RA, and the negative fraction formed the memory subset. After blood collection by leukapheresis, PBMCs were isolated using Ficoll-Histopaque density gradient centrifugation and then cryopreserved in the vapor phase of liquid nitrogen. Analytical flow cytometry was used to check the purity and quantity of each magnetically sorted T cell population. Genomic DNA was isolated from each sorted fraction and quantified by UV absorbance on a Nanodrop 2000c.

Per the germline V gene, SGHTA is the CDR1 and FQGTGA is the CDR2. From the cysteine through the phenylalanine, the CDR3 covers 13 amino acids. Only CDR3 DNA is held: 39 bases, read in frame from base 1. Trimming removed 4 bases from V and 6 bases from J; the gene matches leave 2 bases unexplained. TCR CDR3 regions were amplified from genomic DNA by multiplex PCR using the deep immunoSEQ assay. Extracted genomic DNA from each cell subset was spread evenly across all wells of several immunoSEQ 96-well plates, with each plate serving as a replicate. For sorted subsets, approximately 200 ng of genomic DNA, equivalent to 25,000 to 30,000 T cell genomes, went into each replicate PCR. Purified libraries were measured with a Qubit 3.0 fluorometer, size-checked on a Bioanalyzer 2100, and measured again with the KAPA Library Quantification kit. Each immunoSEQ 96-well plate was sequenced on its own single-read 150-cycle Illumina NextSeq 550 flow cell. From the authors' description of their analysis: Because the immunoSEQ output held only junctional sequences and lacked quality scores, the filtering could not match the filtering applied to full-length reads. To assign V/J genes and CDR3, sequences were annotated against IMGT germline references using PyIR, a Python wrapper for IgBLAST v1.9. Reads were removed for weak V/J assignments (E-value above 1e-6), missing CDR3, stop codons, out-of-frame junctions, or ambiguous translated residues. V3J clonotypes were defined as sequences sharing the same inferred V gene, J gene, and CDR3 amino acid sequence. To compute the percentage overlap between repertoires, the number of shared unique clonotypes was divided by the size of the smaller repertoire. RTK rarefaction, the Chao1 estimator, and Recon v2.1 estimates of unobserved clonotypes were used to assess repertoire richness. Generation probabilities were computed with OLGA for all TCRbeta clonotypes obtained by the gDNA method from several donors. Entries here come from immuneACCESS through TCRdb and include only in-frame sequences with V and J called. Some clones fail to appear in such tables; in the studies checked, an unresolved V gene covers under half of the shortfall, and the cause of the remainder is unknown. That table gives V, J and clone size, and the DNA gave D and trimming. The sample profile shows about 1.1 million clones; around three quarters of them were found once. The leading ten clones occupy approximately 0.5% of the sample.

Recombination joined TRBV7-3 with TRBJ2-2, with 7 bases in between that match TRBD1. The source is a man in his late teens or twenties in good health. Some clones in this sample may be carry-over from other donors' samples. The material sequenced was memory CD4+ T cells from PBMCs. The sample's cell subset or site label, decoded: CD45RA-negative fraction. CDR3 protein: CASSSQGAGELFF. DNA sequence: TGTGCCAGCAGCTCCCAGGGGGCCGGGGAGCTGTTTTTT.